This is a list of T cell receptor beta chains from one sample in a study of T cell repertoires in cytomegalovirus infection. One entry per CDR3 protein, called by TCRdb with MiXCR from the reads. The sample includes about 130,000 distinct CDR3 sequences, approximately 9.2% seen only once; the top ten take around a tenth. The sample taken for sequencing was PBMCs. The receptors were gathered from a human donor in good health (CMV status not recorded). Some clones in this sample may be carry-over from other donors' samples. CDR3s leave out the opening cysteine and the closing phenylalanine or tryptophan. D genes are given only for firm matches.

j_call	v_call	d_call	cdr3_aa
TRBJ2-7	TRBV7-2	NA	ASSFGRFYEQY
TRBJ1-1	TRBV15	TRBD1	ATSSRTGANTEAF
TRBJ1-2	TRBV28	NA	ASSFSGLTYGYT
TRBJ2-7	TRBV5-1	NA	ASSFEVSYEQY
TRBJ2-3	TRBV2	NA	ASRNRPDGTDTQY
TRBJ2-5	TRBV7-8	NA	ASSLEVRGETQY
TRBJ1-2	TRBV7-2	NA	ASSAGPILFYGYT
TRBJ1-5	TRBV2	NA	ASSAQGTNQPQH
TRBJ1-2	TRBV14	NA	ASSQEWGLEGYT
TRBJ2-4	TRBV20-1	TRBD2	SATTSGTRNIQY
TRBJ2-5	TRBV4-1	TRBD2	ASSHLLSTNFGTSSKETQY
TRBJ1-2	TRBV13	NA	ASSSTASRANYGYT
TRBJ1-2	TRBV10-3	NA	AISDSRVANYGYT
TRBJ1-2	TRBV28	NA	ASSFEDSYGYT
TRBJ2-3	TRBV5-1	NA	ASSLDSYSTDTQY
TRBJ2-2	TRBV5-4	TRBD1	ASSLGGQGLTGELF
TRBJ2-7	TRBV29-1	NA	SVELGVGSSYEQY
TRBJ2-6	TRBV5-1	NA	ASSLGGSSGANVLT
TRBJ1-5	TRBV28	TRBD1	ASSFLQGVNQPQH
TRBJ1-1	TRBV7-9	NA	ASSRQGLPNTEAF
TRBJ1-2	TRBV12-3/TRBV12-4	NA	ASSLQNYGYT
TRBJ1-5	TRBV30	NA	AWSVEGRTNQPQH
TRBJ2-7	TRBV2	NA	ASSDMGYEQY
TRBJ1-5	TRBV19	TRBD1	ASTRTGSANQPQH
TRBJ1-2	TRBV12-3/TRBV12-4	NA	ASSFVGVYGYT
TRBJ2-7	TRBV12-3/TRBV12-4	TRBD2	ASSSDERRGAYEQY
TRBJ2-1	TRBV15	NA	ATSSAVAYEQF
TRBJ2-3	TRBV4-2	NA	ASSQARTSDTQY
TRBJ2-1	TRBV19	TRBD2	ASTPGLAALSYNEQF